These 2 T cell receptor beta chains came from one sample sequenced in a study of T cells after yellow fever vaccination. TCRdb fed the 5' RACE reads into MiXCR, producing one record per CDR3 protein. The data hold hundreds of thousands of distinct CDR3 sequences, with approximately 13% observed a single time. Source: PBMCs, taken on the day of the yellow fever booster vaccination. These receptors were taken from a man aged 25-45 years who received the YFV17D yellow fever vaccine.

This rearrangement joins TRBV18 to TRBJ1-1; no firm D call. Trimming left V 3 bases short and J 1 base short, with 12 bases between. This CDR3 spans 15 amino acids. Germline V gene data show CDR1 as KGHSH and CDR2 as LQKENI. CDR3 nucleotide sequence: TGTGCCAGCTCACCCCCGATGGGCAAGAACACTGAAGCTTTCTTT. Amino acid sequence: CASSPPMGKNTEAFF.

This clonotype appeared a few times. The chain is built from TRBV6-1 and TRBJ2-1; 10 nucleotides match TRBD2. From germline, CDR1 is MNHNS and CDR2 SASEGT. Trimming at V came to 8 bases and at J to 7 bases, leaving 5 bases not matched to a gene. CDR3 size: 13 residues. In DNA form, the CDR3 reads TGTGCCAGCGGTCTAGCGGGAGTTAATGAGCAGTTCTTC. It codes for CASGLAGVNEQFF.